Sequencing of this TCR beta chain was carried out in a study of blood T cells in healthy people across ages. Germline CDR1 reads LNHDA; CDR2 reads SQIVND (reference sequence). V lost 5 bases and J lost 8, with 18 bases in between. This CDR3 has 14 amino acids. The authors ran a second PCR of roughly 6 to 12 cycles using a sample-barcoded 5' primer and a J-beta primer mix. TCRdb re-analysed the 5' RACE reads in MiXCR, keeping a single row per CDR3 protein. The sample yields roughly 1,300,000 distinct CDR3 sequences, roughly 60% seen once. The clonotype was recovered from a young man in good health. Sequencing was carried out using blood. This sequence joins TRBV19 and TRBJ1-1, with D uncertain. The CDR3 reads CASSFNPGEREAFF. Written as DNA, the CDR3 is TGTGCCAGTAGTTTTAACCCCGGGGAAAGAGAAGCTTTCTTT. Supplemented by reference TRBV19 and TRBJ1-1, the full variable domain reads DGGITQSPKYLFRKEGQNVTLSCEQNLNHDAMYWYRQDPGQGLRLIYYSQIVNDFQKGDIAEGYSVSREKKESFPLTVTSAQKNPTAFYLCASSFNPGEREAFFGQGTRLTVV.